Below, one T cell receptor beta chain is given with its context. In the study's own analysis: Nucleated cell number was recorded as an estimate derived from reference gene primer amplification. Only in-frame clones appear in the TCRdb table, and some are missing; sequencing was by immunoSEQ multiplex PCR. V and J calls and clone size are those listed in that table; D and trimming were worked out from the DNA. The sample includes under 35,000 clones, roughly nine tenths of them seen just once. The data were taken from a study of blood T cell repertoires in COVID-19. Study-level information: The United States, Italy and Spain supplied acute and convalescent COVID-19 samples. T cells, B-cell-depleted T cells, or PBMCs provided the cDNA or gDNA that served as material.

This CDR3 has 16 residues. Germline V gene lookup returns CDR1 SGHDN and CDR2 FVKESK. Losses at the gene ends were 0 bases for V and 4 bases for J; bases not matched to a gene: 7. The source is a human donor in a cohort sampled during active COVID-19. The chain recombines TRBV14 with TRBJ1-1, with 8 positions matching TRBD1. The source material was peripheral blood. The CDR3 region is CASSQEGQGATTEAFF. CDR3 DNA sequence: TGTGCCAGCAGCCAAGAAGGGCAGGGGGCGACCACTGAAGCTTTCTTT.